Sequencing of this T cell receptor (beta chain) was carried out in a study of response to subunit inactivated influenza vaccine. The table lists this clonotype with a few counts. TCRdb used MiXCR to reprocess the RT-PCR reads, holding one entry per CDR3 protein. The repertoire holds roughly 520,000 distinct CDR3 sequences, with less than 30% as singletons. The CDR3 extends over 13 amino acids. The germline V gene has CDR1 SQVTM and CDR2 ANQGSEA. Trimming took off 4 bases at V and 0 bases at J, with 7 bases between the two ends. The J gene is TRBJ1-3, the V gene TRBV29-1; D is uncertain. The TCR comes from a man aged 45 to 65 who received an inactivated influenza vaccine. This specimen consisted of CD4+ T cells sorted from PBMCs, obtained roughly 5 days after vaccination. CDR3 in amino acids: CSVVTLSGNTIYF. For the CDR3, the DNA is TGCAGCGTTGTAACACTCTCTGGAAACACCATATATTTT.